This T cell receptor beta chain derives from a study of chemoradiotherapy in HPV16-positive cancers. This clone was recorded once. Sequenced by immunoSEQ multiplex PCR; TCRdb stores in-frame clones only, minus some. The repertoire holds some 20,000 clones, 73% seen once, with 2.6% in the top ten. V lost 4 bases and J lost 7; bases outside the gene matches: 8. Germline lookup yields CDR1 SQVTM and CDR2 ANQGSEA. The CDR3 loop spans 14 amino acids. The chain combines TRBV29-1 with TRBJ2-1; 9 bases line up with TRBD2. The sample here was taken from a patient who underwent chemoradiotherapy. This receptor was obtained from a human donor with HPV-associated anogenital cancer. CDR3 loop: CSVGVAGGPNEQFF. The DNA of the CDR3 is TGCAGCGTTGGGGTGGCGGGAGGGCCAAATGAGCAGTTCTTC.